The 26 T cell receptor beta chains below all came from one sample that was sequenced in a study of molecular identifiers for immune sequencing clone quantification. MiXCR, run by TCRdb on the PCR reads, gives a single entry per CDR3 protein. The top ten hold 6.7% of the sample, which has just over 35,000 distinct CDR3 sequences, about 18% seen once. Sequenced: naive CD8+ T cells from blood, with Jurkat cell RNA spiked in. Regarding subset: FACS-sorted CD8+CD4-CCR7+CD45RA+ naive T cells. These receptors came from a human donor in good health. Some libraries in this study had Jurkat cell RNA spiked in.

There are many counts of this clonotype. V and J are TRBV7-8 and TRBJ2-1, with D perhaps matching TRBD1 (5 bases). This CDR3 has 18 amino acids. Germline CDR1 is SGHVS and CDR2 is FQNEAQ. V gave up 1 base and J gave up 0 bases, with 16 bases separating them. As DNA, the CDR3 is TGTGCCAGCAGCTTAGTCGCTCAGGGTAGTCCCTCCTACAATGAGCAGTTCTTC. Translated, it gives CASSLVAQGSPSYNEQFF.

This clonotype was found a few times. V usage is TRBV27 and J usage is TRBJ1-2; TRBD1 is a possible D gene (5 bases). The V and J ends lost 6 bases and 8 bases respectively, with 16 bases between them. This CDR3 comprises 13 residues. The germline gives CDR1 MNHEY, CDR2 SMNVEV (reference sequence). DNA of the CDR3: TGTGCCAGCAGCCCGGGGGGAGTTAAGGGCTACACCTTC. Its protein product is CASSPGGVKGYTF.

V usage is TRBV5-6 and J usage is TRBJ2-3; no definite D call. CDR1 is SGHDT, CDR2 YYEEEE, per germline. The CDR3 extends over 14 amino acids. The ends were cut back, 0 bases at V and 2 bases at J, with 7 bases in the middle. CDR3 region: CASSLALDTDTQYF. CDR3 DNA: TGTGCCAGCAGCTTGGCGCTAGACACAGATACGCAGTATTTT.

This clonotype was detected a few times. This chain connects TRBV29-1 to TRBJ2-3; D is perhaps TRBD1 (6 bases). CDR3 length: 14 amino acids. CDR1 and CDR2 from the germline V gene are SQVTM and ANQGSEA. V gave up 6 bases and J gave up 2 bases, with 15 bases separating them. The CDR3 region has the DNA TGCAGCGTGGCCGGGACAAAAATCACAGATACGCAGTATTTT. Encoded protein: CSVAGTKITDTQYF.

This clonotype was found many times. CDR3 DNA: TGTGCCAGCACCCCGCTCGTGCAGGGACGGACCTACACTGAAGCTTTCTTT. Translating it yields CASTPLVQGRTYTEAFF. This chain joins TRBV7-9 and TRBJ1-1, with D possibly matching TRBD1 (5 bases). The CDR3 totals 17 residues. Trimming cost V 7 bases and J 3 bases, with 24 bases left between them. CDR1 SEHNR and CDR2 FQNEAQ come from the germline V gene (reference sequence).

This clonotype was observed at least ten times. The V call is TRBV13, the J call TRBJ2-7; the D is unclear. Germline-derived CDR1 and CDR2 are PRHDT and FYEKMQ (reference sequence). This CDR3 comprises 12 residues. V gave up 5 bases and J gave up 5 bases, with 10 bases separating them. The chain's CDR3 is CASSNGRHEQYF. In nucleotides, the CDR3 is TGTGCCAGCAGCAACGGACGTCACGAGCAGTACTTC.

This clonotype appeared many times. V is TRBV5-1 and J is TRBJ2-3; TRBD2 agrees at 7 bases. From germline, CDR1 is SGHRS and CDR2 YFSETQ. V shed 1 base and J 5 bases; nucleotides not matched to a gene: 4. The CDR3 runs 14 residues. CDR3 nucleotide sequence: TGCGCCAGCAGCTTGAACGGGGAGGGAGATACGCAGTATTTT. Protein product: CASSLNGEGDTQYF.

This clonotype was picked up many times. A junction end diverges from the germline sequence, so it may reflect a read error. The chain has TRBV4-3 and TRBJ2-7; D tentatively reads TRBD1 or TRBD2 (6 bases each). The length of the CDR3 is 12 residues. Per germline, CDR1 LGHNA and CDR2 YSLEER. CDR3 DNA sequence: TGCGCCAGCAGCTCGGGGGCGGGGCCGCGGCGGTTC. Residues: CASSSGAGPRRF.

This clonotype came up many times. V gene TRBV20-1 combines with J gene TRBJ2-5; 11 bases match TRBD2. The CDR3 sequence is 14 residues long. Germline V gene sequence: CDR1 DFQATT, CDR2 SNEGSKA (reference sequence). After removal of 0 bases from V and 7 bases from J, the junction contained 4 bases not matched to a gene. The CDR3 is CSARDLAGGWTQYF. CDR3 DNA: TGCAGTGCTAGAGACCTAGCGGGAGGATGGACCCAGTACTTC.

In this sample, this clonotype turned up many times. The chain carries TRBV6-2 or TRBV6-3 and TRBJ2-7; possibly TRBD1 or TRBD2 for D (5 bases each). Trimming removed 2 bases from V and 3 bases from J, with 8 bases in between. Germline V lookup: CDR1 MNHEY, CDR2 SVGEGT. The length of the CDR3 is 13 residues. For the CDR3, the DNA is TGTGCCAGCAGTTACCGGGACGACTACGAGCAGTACTTC. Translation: CASSYRDDYEQYF.

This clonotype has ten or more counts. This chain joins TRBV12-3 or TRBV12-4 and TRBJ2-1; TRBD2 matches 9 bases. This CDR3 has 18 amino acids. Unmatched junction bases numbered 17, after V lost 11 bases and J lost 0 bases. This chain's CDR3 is CAVPSGGRDPSSYNEQFF. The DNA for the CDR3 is TGTGCCGTCCCCTCGGGCGGGAGGGACCCAAGCTCCTACAATGAGCAGTTCTTC.

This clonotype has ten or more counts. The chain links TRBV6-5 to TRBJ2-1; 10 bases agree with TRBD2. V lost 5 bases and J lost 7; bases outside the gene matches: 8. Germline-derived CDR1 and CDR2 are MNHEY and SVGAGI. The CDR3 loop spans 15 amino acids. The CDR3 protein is CASSHLLAGPNEQFF. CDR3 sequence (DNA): TGTGCCAGCAGTCATCTACTAGCGGGGCCGAATGAGCAGTTCTTC.

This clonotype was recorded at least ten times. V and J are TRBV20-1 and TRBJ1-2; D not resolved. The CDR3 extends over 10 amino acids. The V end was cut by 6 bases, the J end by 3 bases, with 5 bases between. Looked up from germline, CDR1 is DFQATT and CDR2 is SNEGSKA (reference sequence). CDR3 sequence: CSAIDYGYTF. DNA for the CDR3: TGCAGTGCCATAGACTATGGCTACACCTTC.

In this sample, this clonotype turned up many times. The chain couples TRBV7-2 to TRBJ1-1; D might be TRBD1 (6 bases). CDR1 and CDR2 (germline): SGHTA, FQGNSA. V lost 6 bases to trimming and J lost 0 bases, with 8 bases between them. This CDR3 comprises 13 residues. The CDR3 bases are TGTGCCAGCAGGGACAGCATGAACACTGAAGCTTTCTTT. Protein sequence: CASRDSMNTEAFF.

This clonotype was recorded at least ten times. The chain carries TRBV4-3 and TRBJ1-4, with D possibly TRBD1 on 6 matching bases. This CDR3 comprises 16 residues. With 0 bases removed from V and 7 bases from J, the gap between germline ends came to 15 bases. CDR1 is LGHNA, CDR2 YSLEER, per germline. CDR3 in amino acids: CASSQDFGGRREKLFF. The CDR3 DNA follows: TGCGCCAGCAGCCAAGATTTCGGGGGGCGCCGTGAAAAACTGTTTTTT.

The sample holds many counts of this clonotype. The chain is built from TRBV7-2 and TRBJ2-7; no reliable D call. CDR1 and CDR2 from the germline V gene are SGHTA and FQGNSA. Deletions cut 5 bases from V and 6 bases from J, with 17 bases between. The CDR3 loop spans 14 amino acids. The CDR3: CASSRSDTPFEQYF. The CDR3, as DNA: TGTGCCAGCAGCAGATCGGATACTCCTTTCGAGCAGTACTTC.

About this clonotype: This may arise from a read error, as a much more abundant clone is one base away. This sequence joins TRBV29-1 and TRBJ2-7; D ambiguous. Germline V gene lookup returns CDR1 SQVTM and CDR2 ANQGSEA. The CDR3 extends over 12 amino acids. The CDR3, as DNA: TGCGGCGCTACTTTCTTGGGCTACGAGCAGTACTTC. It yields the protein CGATFLGYEQYF.

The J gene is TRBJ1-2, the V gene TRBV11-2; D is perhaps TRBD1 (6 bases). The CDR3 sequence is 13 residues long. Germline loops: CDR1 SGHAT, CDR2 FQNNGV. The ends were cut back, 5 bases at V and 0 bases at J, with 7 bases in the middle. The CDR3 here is CASSGQPNYGYTF. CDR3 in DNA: TGTGCCAGCAGCGGACAGCCTAACTATGGCTACACCTTC.

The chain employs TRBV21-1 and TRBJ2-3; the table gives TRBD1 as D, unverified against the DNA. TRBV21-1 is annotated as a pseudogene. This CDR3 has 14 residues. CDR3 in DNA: TGTGCCAGAATTGGGGACAGGGACTCAGATACGCAGTATTTT. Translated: CARIGDRDSDTQYF.

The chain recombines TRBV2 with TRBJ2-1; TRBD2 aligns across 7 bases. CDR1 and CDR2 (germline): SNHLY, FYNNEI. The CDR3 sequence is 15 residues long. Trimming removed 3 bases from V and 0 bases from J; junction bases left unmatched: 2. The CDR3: CASSETGGSYNEQFF. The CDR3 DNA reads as TGTGCCAGCAGTGAGACGGGAGGCTCCTACAATGAGCAGTTCTTC.

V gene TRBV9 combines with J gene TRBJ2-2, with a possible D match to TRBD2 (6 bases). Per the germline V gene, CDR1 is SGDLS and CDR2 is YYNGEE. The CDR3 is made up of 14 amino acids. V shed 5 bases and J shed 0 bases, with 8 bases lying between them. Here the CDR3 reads CASRSGANTGELFF. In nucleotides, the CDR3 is TGTGCCAGCAGGTCGGGGGCGAACACCGGGGAGCTGTTTTTT.

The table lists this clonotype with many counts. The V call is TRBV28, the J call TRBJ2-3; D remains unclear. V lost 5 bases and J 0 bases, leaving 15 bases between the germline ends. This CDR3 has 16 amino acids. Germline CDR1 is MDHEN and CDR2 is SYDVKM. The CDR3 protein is CASSPPLAASTDTQYF. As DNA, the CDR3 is TGTGCCAGCAGTCCCCCTCTTGCGGCTAGCACAGATACGCAGTATTTT.

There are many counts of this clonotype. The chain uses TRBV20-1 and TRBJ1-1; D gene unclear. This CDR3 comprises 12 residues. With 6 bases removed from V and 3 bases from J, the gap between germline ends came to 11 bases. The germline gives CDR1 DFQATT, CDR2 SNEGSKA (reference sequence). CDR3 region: CSAPKGYTEAFF. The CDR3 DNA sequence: TGCAGTGCCCCAAAGGGCTACACTGAAGCTTTCTTT.

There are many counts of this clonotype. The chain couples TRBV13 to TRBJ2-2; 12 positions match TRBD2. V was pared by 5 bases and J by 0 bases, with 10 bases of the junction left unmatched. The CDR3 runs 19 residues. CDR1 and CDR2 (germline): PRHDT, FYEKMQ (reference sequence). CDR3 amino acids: CASSPWTSGNPANTGELFF. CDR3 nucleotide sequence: TGTGCCAGCAGCCCCTGGACTAGCGGGAACCCCGCGAACACCGGGGAGCTGTTTTTT.

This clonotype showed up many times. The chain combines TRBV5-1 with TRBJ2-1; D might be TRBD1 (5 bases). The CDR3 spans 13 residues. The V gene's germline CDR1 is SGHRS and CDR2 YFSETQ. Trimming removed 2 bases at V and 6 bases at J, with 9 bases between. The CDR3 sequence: CASSFRVLNEQFF. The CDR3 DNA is TGCGCCAGCAGCTTCAGGGTGCTCAATGAGCAGTTCTTC.

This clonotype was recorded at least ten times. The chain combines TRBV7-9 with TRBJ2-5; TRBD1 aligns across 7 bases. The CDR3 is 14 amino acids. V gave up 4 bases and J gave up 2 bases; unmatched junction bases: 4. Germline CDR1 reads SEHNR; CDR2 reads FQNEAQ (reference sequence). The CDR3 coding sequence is TGTGCCAGCAGCTCGGACAGGCGGCAAGAGACCCAGTACTTC. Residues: CASSSDRRQETQYF. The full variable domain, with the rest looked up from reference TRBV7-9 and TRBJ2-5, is DTGVSQNPRHKITKRGQNVTFRCDPISEHNRLYWYRQTLGQGPEFLTYFQNEAQLEKSRLLSDRFSAERPKGSFSTLEIQRTEQGDSAMYLCASSSDRRQETQYFGPGTRLLVL.